The TCR beta chain described here comes from a study of blood T cell repertoires in COVID-19. Clones were read by immunoSEQ multiplex PCR, and TCRdb kept only the in-frame ones, dropping some. The sample comprises roughly 140,000 clones, 80% to 90% of which are singletons, and more than 7.5% rests with the top ten. The V end lost 2 bases, the J end lost 6 bases, and 14 bases lay between the germline ends. In germline, CDR1 is SGHTA, CDR2 FQGTGA. The length of the CDR3 is 15 residues. The chain has TRBV7-3 and TRBJ2-1; D is unclear. The sequencing input was peripheral blood. The receptor was isolated from a woman in her sixties with COVID-19, enrolled during active disease. CDR3 coding DNA: TGTGCCAGCAGCTTAGACTCCCGTGTTAGCAATGAGCAGTTCTTC. Its translation: CASSLDSRVSNEQFF.